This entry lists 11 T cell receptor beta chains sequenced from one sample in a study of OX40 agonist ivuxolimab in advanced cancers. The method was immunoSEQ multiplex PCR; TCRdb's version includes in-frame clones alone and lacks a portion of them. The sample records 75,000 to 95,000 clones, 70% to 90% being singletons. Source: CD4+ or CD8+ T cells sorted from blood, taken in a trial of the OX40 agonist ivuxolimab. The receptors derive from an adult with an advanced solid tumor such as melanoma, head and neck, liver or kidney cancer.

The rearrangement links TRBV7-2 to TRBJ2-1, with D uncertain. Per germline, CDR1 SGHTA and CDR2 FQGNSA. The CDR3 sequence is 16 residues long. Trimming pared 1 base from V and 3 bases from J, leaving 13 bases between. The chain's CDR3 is CASSLGAGLLYNEQFF. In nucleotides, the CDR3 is TGTGCCAGCAGCTTAGGAGCAGGCCTTCTCTACAATGAGCAGTTCTTC.

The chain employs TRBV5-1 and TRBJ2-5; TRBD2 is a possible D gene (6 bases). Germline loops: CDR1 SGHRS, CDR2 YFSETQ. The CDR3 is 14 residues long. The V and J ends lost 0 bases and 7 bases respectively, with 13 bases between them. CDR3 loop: CASSLAGVDRTQYF. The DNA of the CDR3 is TGCGCCAGCAGCTTGGCGGGGGTGGATCGGACCCAGTACTTC.

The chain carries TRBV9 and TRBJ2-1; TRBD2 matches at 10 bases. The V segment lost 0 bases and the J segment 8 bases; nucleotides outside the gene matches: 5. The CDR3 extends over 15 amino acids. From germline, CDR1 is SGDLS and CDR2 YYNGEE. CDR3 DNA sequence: TGTGCCAGCAGCGTAGAAGCGGGAGGGCCCGATGAGCAGTTCTTC. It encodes CASSVEAGGPDEQFF.

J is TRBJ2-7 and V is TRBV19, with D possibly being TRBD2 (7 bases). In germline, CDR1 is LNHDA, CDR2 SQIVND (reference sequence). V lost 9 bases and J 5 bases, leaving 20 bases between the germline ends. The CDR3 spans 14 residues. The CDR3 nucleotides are TGTGCCAGCTCACGGGGGGCACTAGCCGACGAGCAGTACTTC. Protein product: CASSRGALADEQYF.

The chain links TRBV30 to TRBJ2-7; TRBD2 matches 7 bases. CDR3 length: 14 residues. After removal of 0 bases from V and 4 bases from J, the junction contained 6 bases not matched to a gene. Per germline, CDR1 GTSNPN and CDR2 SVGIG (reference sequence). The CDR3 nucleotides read TGTGCCTGGAGTGTACAATCGGGGGGTTACGAGCAGTACTTC. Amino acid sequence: CAWSVQSGGYEQYF.

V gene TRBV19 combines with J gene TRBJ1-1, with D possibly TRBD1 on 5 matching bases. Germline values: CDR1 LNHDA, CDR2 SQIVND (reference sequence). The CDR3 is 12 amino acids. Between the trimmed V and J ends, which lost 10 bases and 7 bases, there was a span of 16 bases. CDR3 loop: CATSPGGGEAFF. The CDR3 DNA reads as TGTGCCACTTCCCCCGGGGGGGGTGAAGCTTTCTTT.

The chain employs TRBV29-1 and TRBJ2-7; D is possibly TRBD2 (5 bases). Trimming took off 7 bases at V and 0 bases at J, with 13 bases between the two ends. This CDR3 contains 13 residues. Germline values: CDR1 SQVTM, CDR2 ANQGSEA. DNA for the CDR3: TGCAGCGGACTCTATGGGAGCTCCTACGAGCAGTACTTC. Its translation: CSGLYGSSYEQYF.

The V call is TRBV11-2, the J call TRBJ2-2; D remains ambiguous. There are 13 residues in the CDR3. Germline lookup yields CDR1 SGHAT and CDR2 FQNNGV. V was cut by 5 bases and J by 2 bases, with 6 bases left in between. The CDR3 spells CASSTYNTGELFF. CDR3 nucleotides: TGTGCCAGCAGCACGTACAACACCGGGGAGCTGTTTTTT. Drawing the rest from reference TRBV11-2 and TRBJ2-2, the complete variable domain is EAGVAQSPRYKIIEKRQSVAFWCNPISGHATLYWYQQILGQGPKLLIQFQNNGVVDDSQLPKDRFSAERLKGVDSTLKIQPAKLEDSAVYLCASSTYNTGELFFGEGSRLTVL.

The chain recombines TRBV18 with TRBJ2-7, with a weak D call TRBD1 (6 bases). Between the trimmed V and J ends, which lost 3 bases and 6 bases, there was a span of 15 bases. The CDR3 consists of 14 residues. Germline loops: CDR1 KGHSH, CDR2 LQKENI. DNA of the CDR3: TGTGCCAGCTCACCGGCCGAGGGGGTCGGCGAGCAGTACTTC. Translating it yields CASSPAEGVGEQYF. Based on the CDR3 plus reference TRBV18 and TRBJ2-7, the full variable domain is NAGVMQNPRHLVRRRGQEARLRCSPMKGHSHVYWYRQLPEEGLKFMVYLQKENIIDESGMPKERFSAEFPKEGPSILRIQQVVRGDSAAYFCASSPAEGVGEQYFGPGTRLTVT.

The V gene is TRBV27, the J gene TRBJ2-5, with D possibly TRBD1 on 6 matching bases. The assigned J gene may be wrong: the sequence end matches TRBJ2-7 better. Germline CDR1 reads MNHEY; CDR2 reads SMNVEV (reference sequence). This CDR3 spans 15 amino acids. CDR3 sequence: CASSSSTGLSYEQYF. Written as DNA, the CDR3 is TGTGCCAGCAGTTCCTCCACAGGGCTCTCCTACGAGCAGTACTTC.

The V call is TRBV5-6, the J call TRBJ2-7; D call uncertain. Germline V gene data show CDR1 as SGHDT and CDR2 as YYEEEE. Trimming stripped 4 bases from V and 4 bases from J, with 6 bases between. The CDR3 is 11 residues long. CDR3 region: CASSLRYEQYF. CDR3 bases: TGTGCCAGCAGCCTTCGATACGAGCAGTACTTC.